The rows below give T cell receptor beta chains drawn from one sample of a study of OX40 agonist ivuxolimab in advanced cancers. The table came from immunoSEQ multiplex PCR; TCRdb's copy has only in-frame clones and leaves some out. The repertoire holds 80,000 to 100,000 clones, just under 95% seen once, with 0.2% to 0.3% in the top ten. The starting material was CD4+ or CD8+ T cells sorted from blood, obtained in a trial of the OX40 agonist ivuxolimab. The receptors were sampled from an adult with an advanced solid tumor such as melanoma, head and neck, liver or kidney cancer. CDR3s include the opening cysteine and the closing phenylalanine or tryptophan. The order of the fields is CDR3 DNA, CDR3 protein, D gene, V gene, J gene, CDR3 length, clone size. A D gene is named only where the DNA matches it firmly. Some rows have no size entry. The others give once, few or many, or a class for an expanded clone.

cdr3_nt: TGTGCCAGCACTGCCTCTGGGGCCAACGTCCTGACTTTC
cdr3_aa: CASTASGANVLTF
d_call: .
v_call: TRBV14
j_call: TRBJ2-6
cdr3_length: 13
clone_size: .

cdr3_nt: TGTGCCAGCAGTGAAGCATACGGGGGGGCCTACACAGATACGCAGTATTTT
cdr3_aa: CASSEAYGGAYTDTQYF
d_call: TRBD2
v_call: TRBV6-1
j_call: TRBJ2-3
cdr3_length: 17
clone_size: .

cdr3_nt: TGTGCCAGCAGGTGGCCGGGTGGGACCATATATTTT
cdr3_aa: CASRWPGGTIYF
d_call: .
v_call: TRBV6-6
j_call: TRBJ1-3
cdr3_length: 12
clone_size: .

cdr3_nt: TGTGCCAGCACTAACCAGGGGTACTATGGCTACACCTTC
cdr3_aa: CASTNQGYYGYTF
d_call: .
v_call: TRBV6-5
j_call: TRBJ1-2
cdr3_length: 13
clone_size: once

cdr3_nt: TGTGCCATCAGTGGAAGGACAACCCGCACAGATACGCAGTATTTT
cdr3_aa: CAISGRTTRTDTQYF
d_call: .
v_call: TRBV10-3
j_call: TRBJ2-3
cdr3_length: 15
clone_size: .

cdr3_nt: TGTGCCAGCAGCGTAACTAGCGGGGGGGCTAGCTCCTACAATGAGCAGTTCTTC
cdr3_aa: CASSVTSGGASSYNEQFF
d_call: TRBD2
v_call: TRBV9
j_call: TRBJ2-1
cdr3_length: 18
clone_size: .

cdr3_nt: TGTGCCAGTAGTATAGCTGGCAGGGGTAGCAATCAGCCCCAGCATTTT
cdr3_aa: CASSIAGRGSNQPQHF
d_call: .
v_call: TRBV19
j_call: TRBJ1-5
cdr3_length: 16
clone_size: .

cdr3_nt: TGTGCCTGGAGAGGACGGTCTAAAGCCAAAAACATTCAGTACTTC
cdr3_aa: CAWRGRSKAKNIQYF
d_call: .
v_call: TRBV30
j_call: TRBJ2-4
cdr3_length: 15
clone_size: .

cdr3_nt: TGTGCCAGCTCCCGGGGGACCCAAGAGACCCAGTACTTC
cdr3_aa: CASSRGTQETQYF
d_call: .
v_call: TRBV2
j_call: TRBJ2-5
cdr3_length: 13
clone_size: .

cdr3_nt: TGTGCCAGCAGCGTAGGGAACCCCCGGTACAACTATGGCTACACCTTC
cdr3_aa: CASSVGNPRYNYGYTF
d_call: .
v_call: TRBV9
j_call: TRBJ1-2
cdr3_length: 16
clone_size: .

cdr3_nt: TGTGCCAGCAGTTACTACTCCCCCGGGGAGCTGTTTTTT
cdr3_aa: CASSYYSPGELFF
d_call: .
v_call: TRBV6-5
j_call: TRBJ2-2
cdr3_length: 13
clone_size: .

cdr3_nt: TGTGCCAGTAGGACGGGACCAGGGGTCCTTAGCAATCAGCCCCAGCATTTT
cdr3_aa: CASRTGPGVLSNQPQHF
d_call: .
v_call: TRBV19
j_call: TRBJ1-5
cdr3_length: 17
clone_size: .

cdr3_nt: TGTGCCAGCAGCTTAGGACACTACTATGGCTACACCTTC
cdr3_aa: CASSLGHYYGYTF
d_call: .
v_call: TRBV7-3
j_call: TRBJ1-2
cdr3_length: 13
clone_size: .

cdr3_nt: TGTGCCAGCAGGAGCCGTGTTAGGTCCTATAATTCACCCCTCCACTTT
cdr3_aa: CASRSRVRSYNSPLHF
d_call: .
v_call: TRBV28
j_call: TRBJ1-6
cdr3_length: 16
clone_size: few

cdr3_nt: TGTGCCTGGAGCTACAGGGGGCTAGATCAGCCCCAGCATTTT
cdr3_aa: CAWSYRGLDQPQHF
d_call: TRBD1
v_call: TRBV30
j_call: TRBJ1-5
cdr3_length: 14
clone_size: .

cdr3_nt: TGTGCCAGCAGCGTAGCCGGGACCAATCAGCCCCAGCATTTT
cdr3_aa: CASSVAGTNQPQHF
d_call: .
v_call: TRBV9
j_call: TRBJ1-5
cdr3_length: 14
clone_size: .

cdr3_nt: TGTGCCAGCACCCGACAGGGGGCGCGCACAGATACGCAGTATTTT
cdr3_aa: CASTRQGARTDTQYF
d_call: TRBD1
v_call: TRBV6-5
j_call: TRBJ2-3
cdr3_length: 15
clone_size: .

cdr3_nt: TGTGCCAGCAGGGGAGGAGCAGGGACCTACGAGCAGTACTTC
cdr3_aa: CASRGGAGTYEQYF
d_call: .
v_call: TRBV6-6
j_call: TRBJ2-7
cdr3_length: 14
clone_size: .

cdr3_nt: TGCGCCAGCAGCTGGGGTAGCCCGGACAATGAGCAGTTCTTC
cdr3_aa: CASSWGSPDNEQFF
d_call: .
v_call: TRBV5-1
j_call: TRBJ2-1
cdr3_length: 14
clone_size: .

cdr3_nt: TGTGCCAGCAGCCAAGAAGGACTAGAATTTCTCAATGAGCAGTTCTTC
cdr3_aa: CASSQEGLEFLNEQFF
d_call: TRBD2
v_call: TRBV4-2
j_call: TRBJ2-1
cdr3_length: 16
clone_size: .

cdr3_nt: TGCGCCAGCAGCCAAGGTACAGGGAAGGATCAGCCCCAGCATTTT
cdr3_aa: CASSQGTGKDQPQHF
d_call: .
v_call: TRBV4-3
j_call: TRBJ1-5
cdr3_length: 15
clone_size: .

cdr3_nt: TGTGCCAGCAGTTTAGGGGGCAGTCAGGAAAAACTGTTTTTT
cdr3_aa: CASSLGGSQEKLFF
d_call: .
v_call: TRBV28
j_call: TRBJ1-4
cdr3_length: 14
clone_size: .

cdr3_nt: TGTGCCAGCAGCTGGCCCTACGAGCAGTACTTC
cdr3_aa: CASSWPYEQYF
d_call: .
v_call: TRBV5-8
j_call: TRBJ2-7
cdr3_length: 11
clone_size: .

cdr3_nt: TGTGCCAGCAGTTACTCGATTAACCGGCAGCCCCAGCATTTT
cdr3_aa: CASSYSINRQPQHF
d_call: .
v_call: TRBV6-5
j_call: TRBJ1-5
cdr3_length: 14
clone_size: once